This T cell receptor (beta chain) is drawn from a study of T cell responses to AZD1222 COVID-19 vaccine (dated by TCRdb to about 2021). Some background on the complete study: AZD1222 recipients whose second dose came at about 4 weeks and those whose second dose came at about 12 weeks were combined into one group, since spike-specific TCR depth and breadth did not differ between the two schedules. Trial participants were enrolled by age into subgroups of 18-55, 56-69 and 70-plus years, and about 150, 27 and 61 TCR-sequenced participants, respectively, were included in these subgroups. A total of 233 trial participants underwent TCR sequencing, of whom some 210 received two doses of AZD1222 and some 26 received two doses of the MenACWY control vaccine. What the authors observed across the whole study: Reportedly, close to half of the unique spike-specific TCRs recognized epitopes lying outside the regions that are mutated in the B.1.351 and B.1.1.7 variants. The 56-69-year group was small, and its depth increase did not reach significance, likely because of low power. CD4 TCRs associated with the vaccine covered the entire spike protein, and the dominant responses were in regions 160-218 and 743-854. Spike-specific TCR breadth and depth rose significantly after two AZD1222 doses compared with day 0 and with MenACWY recipients. Most participants were white British and females outnumbered males, and the authors suggested that clonal diversity may have been underestimated. Conclusions about previously exposed vaccinees are limited because only a handful of AZD1222 recipients were SARS-CoV-2 seropositive at baseline. No day 14 peak-response samples were available, so repertoires were characterized only after the peak T cell response.

Trimming costs V 3 bases and J 8 bases, and their ends lie 13 bases apart. The CDR3, from cysteine to phenylalanine, totals 13 residues. Of the read, only the CDR3 DNA is kept; its 39 bases are in frame from base 1. The germline V gene (reference sequence) gives CDR1 as LNHDA and CDR2 as SQIVND. The CDR3 regions of human TCRbeta chains were subjected to immunosequencing. The study's processing was this. TCRs in the repertoires were matched against a reference library of SARS-CoV-2-specific TCRs that had been generated with the MIRA antigen-specificity platform. Breadth was defined as the fraction of unique TCRs that were SARS-CoV-2-associated. Depth was defined as the fraction of total T cells that were SARS-CoV-2-associated. Using the MIRA data, each spike-specific TCR was mapped to the spike region that the TCR reacts to and placed in a CD4 or CD8 class. Log10-transformed breadth and depth values were compared by one-way ANOVA with Sidak's multiple comparisons tests. TCRdb re-hosts the immuneACCESS table, in-frame sequences only. Its copies lack some clones; in the studies checked, an unresolved V gene accounts for under half of them, and the cause for the rest is not known. The V and J calls and clone size were taken over from that table, and D and trimming were inferred from the DNA. The sample has 75,000 to 100,000 clones on record, approximately 87% of them singletons. 26% of the sample rests with the top ten.

The time point label, read with the paper, signifies: baseline before first vaccination. Vaccinee samples were obtained from the UK trials COV001 and COV002, which included a single-blind randomized controlled phase 2/3 trial of AZD1222 (ChAdOx1 nCoV-19) in healthy adults. Trial participant PBMC samples were collected at day 0 and day 28 after the second dose for TCRbeta chain sequencing. With respect to this clone: No antigen is known for it. The input lacks base qualities; no much larger clone sits a single base away.

The chain was built from TRBV19 and TRBJ1-2; TRBD1 might be the D gene, on 6 matching bases. This TCR was recovered from an adult in good health. The sequencing used peripheral blood, collected on day 0 of AZD1222 vaccination. The DNA sequence follows: TGTGCCAGTAGTATCGGGCCAGGGGACGGCTACACCTTC. It translates as CASSIGPGDGYTF.